The 13 T cell receptor beta chains below all came from one sample that was sequenced in a study of cytomegalovirus exposure and HLA in healthy donors. The primer mix had 60 Vbeta and 13 Jbeta primers. The assay was immunoSEQ multiplex PCR, and TCRdb's table has in-frame clones only and misses some. The repertoire includes a few hundred thousand clones, around 81% of them detected once, and under 8% sits in the top ten. The specimen sequenced was PBMCs. All receptors derive from a woman aged 55-70 years in good health and CMV-seropositive.

The chain combines TRBV25-1 with TRBJ2-1, with D hard to call. The CDR3 totals 11 residues. Germline assignment: CDR1 MGHDK and CDR2 SYGVNS. Trimming shortened V by 5 bases and J by 7 bases, and 6 bases separated the two germline ends. CDR3: CASSMRNEQFF. CDR3 in DNA: TGTGCCAGCAGTATGAGGAATGAGCAGTTCTTC. The complete variable domain, with remaining parts taken from reference TRBV25-1 and TRBJ2-1, reads EADIYQTPRYLVIGTGKKITLECSQTMGHDKMYWYQQDPGMELHLIHYSYGVNSTEKGDLSSESTVSRIRTEHFPLTLESARPSHTSQYLCASSMRNEQFFGPGTRLTVL.

The chain joins TRBV4-2 to TRBJ2-1, with D uncertain. The germline gives CDR1 LGHNA, CDR2 YNFKEQ. The CDR3 runs to 16 residues. Trimming cost V 5 bases and J 0 bases, with 14 bases left between them. The CDR3 region has the DNA TGTGCCAGCAGCTCCCGGTTATTTAGCTCCTACAATGAGCAGTTCTTC. Translated, it gives CASSSRLFSSYNEQFF.

The chain combines TRBV7-8 with TRBJ1-1; D unresolved. Germline CDR1 is SGHVS and CDR2 is FQNEAQ. Trimming removed 6 bases at V and 1 base at J, with 3 bases between. This CDR3 has 11 residues. The CDR3 DNA reads TGTGCCAGCAGGCGGAACACTGAAGCTTTCTTT. The encoded protein is CASRRNTEAFF.

Only one count was recorded for this clone. The chain has TRBV14 and TRBJ2-2; tentative D call: TRBD2 (5 bases). V shed 0 bases and J shed 4 bases, with 9 bases lying between them. CDR3 length: 15 residues. Germline V lookup: CDR1 SGHDN, CDR2 FVKESK. CDR3 protein: CASSQDTGTTGELFF. The DNA of the CDR3 is TGTGCCAGCAGCCAAGATACGGGAACCACCGGGGAGCTGTTTTTT.

The rearrangement uses TRBV7-9 and TRBJ1-1; possibly TRBD1 for D (5 bases). The CDR3 loop spans 15 amino acids. Trimming removed 2 bases at V and 1 base at J, with 11 bases between. Germline CDR1 is SEHNR and CDR2 is FQNEAQ (reference sequence). CDR3 sequence (DNA): TGTGCCAGCAGCTTAAGGGGATCGGCGAACACTGAAGCTTTCTTT. Its translation is CASSLRGSANTEAFF.

This clone has a handful of counts. This chain joins TRBV4-2 and TRBJ1-4, with D unresolved. V dropped 0 bases and J dropped 6 bases, with 5 bases sitting between them. The CDR3 runs 13 residues. Germline loops: CDR1 LGHNA, CDR2 YNFKEQ. This CDR3 reads CASSQDKYEKLFF. CDR3 in DNA: TGTGCCAGCAGCCAAGATAAATATGAAAAACTGTTTTTT.

This clone came up once. In the same sample, other DNA sequences code for this CDR3. V usage is TRBV5-1 and J usage is TRBJ1-1; possibly TRBD1 for D (5 bases). The germline CDR1 and CDR2 sequences are SGHRS and YFSETQ. This CDR3 has 12 residues. V was shortened by 5 bases and J by 8 bases, with 13 bases between the two germline ends. CDR3 sequence reads: CASSPTGGEAFF. CDR3 in DNA: TGCGCCAGCAGTCCTACGGGGGGGGAAGCTTTCTTT.

The gene calls are TRBV10-3 and TRBJ2-1; a weak D match, TRBD1 (6 bases). V shed 6 bases and J shed 1 base, with 10 bases lying between them. Per germline, CDR1 ENHRY and CDR2 SYGVKD. CDR3 length: 14 amino acids. In DNA form, the CDR3 reads TGTGCCATCAGGGACAGCTCTTCCTACAATGAGCAGTTCTTC. Translation gives CAIRDSSSYNEQFF.

The chain uses TRBV10-3 and TRBJ1-4, with D maybe TRBD1 (6 bases). Trimming stripped 1 base from V and 7 bases from J, with 16 bases between. Germline values: CDR1 ENHRY, CDR2 SYGVKD. The CDR3 is 16 residues long. CDR3 in DNA: TGTGCCATCAGTGAGTTGGACAGAGGGTGGCCTGAAAAACTGTTTTTT. Translation gives CAISELDRGWPEKLFF.

This chain joins TRBV5-4 and TRBJ1-2; weak D call: TRBD1 (6 bases). The germline V gene has CDR1 SGHNT and CDR2 YYREEE (reference sequence). Trimming removed 5 bases from V and 4 bases from J, with 12 bases in between. This CDR3 region has 13 residues. CDR3 sequence: CASSSRGVYGYTF. The DNA of the CDR3 is TGTGCCAGCAGTTCCAGGGGCGTCTATGGCTACACCTTC.

The V and J genes are TRBV20-1 and TRBJ1-4; D unclear. Germline V CDR1 and CDR2: DFQATT, SNEGSKA (reference sequence). The CDR3 length is 11 residues. The V end was cut by 3 bases, the J end by 8 bases, with 7 bases between. CDR3 protein: CSASREEKLFF. CDR3 nucleotide sequence: TGCAGTGCTAGTCGTGAGGAAAAACTGTTTTTT.

In this sample, this clone turned up a few times. The gene calls are TRBV29-1 and TRBJ2-7, with 9 bases that match TRBD2. The V gene's germline CDR1 is SQVTM and CDR2 ANQGSEA. Trimming cost V 0 bases and J 3 bases; bases outside gene matches: 9. The CDR3 is made up of 16 amino acids. DNA for the CDR3: TGCAGCGTTGAAGAGGGGCTAGCGGGAAGGGACTACGAGCAGTACTTC. Residues: CSVEEGLAGRDYEQYF.

The V call is TRBV7-2, the J call TRBJ1-5; D remains unclear. This CDR3 is built from 17 residues. Germline CDR1 reads SGHTA; CDR2 reads FQGNSA. Deletions cut 0 bases from V and 6 bases from J, with 18 bases between. The CDR3 nucleotides read TGTGCCAGCAGCTTAGCTCTAGACGGAAGAGTAGGTCAGCCCCAGCATTTT. Residues: CASSLALDGRVGQPQHF.